One and the same sample provided the 16 T cell receptor beta chains below, sequenced in a study of blood T cell repertoires in COVID-19. Here immunoSEQ multiplex PCR was the method, and the copy in TCRdb shows in-frame clones only, minus some. The table shows under 200,000 clones, with 84% occurring only once. Input material: peripheral blood. Receptors were obtained from a man between 65 and 85 years old with active or convalescent COVID-19.

The V gene is TRBV30, the J gene TRBJ1-5, with D possibly being TRBD1 (5 bases). V dropped 0 bases and J dropped 3 bases, with 12 bases sitting between them. The CDR3 has 15 residues. Germline V gene sequence: CDR1 GTSNPN, CDR2 SVGIG (reference sequence). CDR3 DNA: TGTGCCTGGAGTGTAAGCAGGGTACTCAATCAGCCCCAGCATTTT. The encoded protein is CAWSVSRVLNQPQHF.

The chain recombines TRBV6-1 with TRBJ2-3; 7 bases fit TRBD1. Germline assignment: CDR1 MNHNS and CDR2 SASEGT. V lost 2 bases, J lost 4 bases, and 9 bases stayed unmatched. The CDR3 totals 16 residues. The CDR3 DNA sequence: TGTGCCAGCAGTGAAAGGGAAGGGGGCTCTGCAGATACGCAGTATTTT. Translation gives CASSEREGGSADTQYF.

The chain has TRBV24-1 and TRBJ2-5; D might be TRBD2 (6 bases). This CDR3 spans 14 amino acids. V was clipped by 8 bases and J by 2 bases, with 14 bases between them. Germline values: CDR1 KGHDR, CDR2 SFDVKD. Written as DNA, the CDR3 is TGTGCCACCAATGGAGGGGCAGGGCAAGAGACCCAGTACTTC. As protein: CATNGGAGQETQYF.

The chain combines TRBV28 with TRBJ2-7; 7 positions match TRBD2. The V gene's germline CDR1 is MDHEN and CDR2 SYDVKM. Germline trimming cut 6 bases from V and 6 bases from J; bases unmatched to any gene: 11. The CDR3 covers 14 residues. CDR3 protein: CASRVAGESVEQYF. The CDR3 bases are TGTGCCAGCAGGGTGGCGGGGGAATCCGTCGAGCAGTACTTC.

This clone has only a few counts. V is TRBV28 and J is TRBJ1-5; possible D gene TRBD1, 5 bases. The CDR3 has 13 amino acids. The germline gives CDR1 MDHEN, CDR2 SYDVKM. Trimming removed 3 bases from V and 4 bases from J, with 7 bases in between. The CDR3 sequence: CASSFGGNQPQHF. Here the CDR3 DNA reads TGTGCCAGCAGTTTTGGGGGGAATCAGCCCCAGCATTTT. The whole variable domain, filled in from reference TRBV28 and TRBJ1-5, reads DVKVTQSSRYLVKRTGEKVFLECVQDMDHENMFWYRQDPGLGLRLIYFSYDVKMKEKGDIPEGYSVSREKKERFSLILESASTNQTSMYLCASSFGGNQPQHFGDGTRLSIL.

The CDR3 sequence is CASSPEPVGQGHNEQFF. The CDR3 DNA follows: TGTGCCAGCAGCCCAGAGCCTGTGGGACAGGGCCACAATGAGCAGTTCTTC. The chain is built from TRBV9 and TRBJ2-1; 9 bases agree with TRBD1. J was trimmed by 5 bases and V by 4 bases; bases with no gene match: 13. Germline-derived CDR1 and CDR2 are SGDLS and YYNGEE. The CDR3 sequence is 17 residues long.

This chain joins TRBV28 and TRBJ2-7; possible D gene TRBD1, 5 bases. Germline V gene sequence: CDR1 MDHEN, CDR2 SYDVKM. Trimming removed 7 bases from V and 8 bases from J, with 15 bases in between. This CDR3 region has 12 residues. The CDR3 loop is CASTDRDIKQYF. Written as DNA, the CDR3 is TGTGCCAGCACAGACAGAGACATCAAGCAGTACTTC. Variable domain in full (rest from reference TRBV28 and TRBJ2-7): DVKVTQSSRYLVKRTGEKVFLECVQDMDHENMFWYRQDPGLGLRLIYFSYDVKMKEKGDIPEGYSVSREKKERFSLILESASTNQTSMYLCASTDRDIKQYFGPGTRLTVT.

The genes are TRBV29-1 and TRBJ2-5, with D possibly matching TRBD1 (7 bases). In germline, CDR1 is SQVTM, CDR2 ANQGSEA. V lost 5 bases to trimming and J lost 5 bases, with 18 bases between them. The CDR3 is 14 amino acids. The CDR3 reads CSVQRGDRGETQYF. CDR3 nucleotide sequence: TGCAGCGTTCAGAGGGGGGACAGAGGCGAGACCCAGTACTTC.

The genes are TRBV7-9 and TRBJ1-5; D gene uncertain. Looked up from germline, CDR1 is SEHNR and CDR2 is FQNEAQ (reference sequence). V lost 1 base and J 5 bases, leaving 12 bases between the germline ends. The CDR3 is made up of 15 amino acids. The CDR3 region is CASSLEGGEDQPQHF. The CDR3 coding sequence is TGTGCCAGCAGCTTAGAAGGTGGGGAGGATCAGCCCCAGCATTTT.

This clone was counted a few times. This chain connects TRBV7-6 to TRBJ1-6; no definite D call. The CDR3 extends over 13 amino acids. CDR1 and CDR2 (germline): SGHVS, FNYEAQ. V dropped 1 base and J dropped 9 bases, with 7 bases sitting between them. The CDR3 loop reads CASSLEAGSPLHF. The CDR3 nucleotides are TGTGCCAGCAGCTTAGAGGCGGGTTCACCCCTCCACTTT.

The chain couples TRBV30 to TRBJ2-2; D is possibly TRBD1 (6 bases). Trimming shortened V by 7 bases and J by 0 bases, and 15 bases separated the two germline ends. The CDR3 length is 15 residues. Germline lookup yields CDR1 GTSNPN and CDR2 SVGIG (reference sequence). DNA of the CDR3: TGTGCCTCCACGTGGGGGCGGTCGAACACCGGGGAGCTGTTTTTT. This codes for CASTWGRSNTGELFF.

Written as DNA, the CDR3 is TGTGCCAGCAGCTCACGTAGACAGAACACCGGGGAGCTGTTTTTT. This translates into CASSSRRQNTGELFF. The V gene is TRBV5-6, the J gene TRBJ2-2; D unresolved. This CDR3 has 15 amino acids. Trimming removed 3 bases from V and 1 base from J, with 10 bases in between. The germline V gene has CDR1 SGHDT and CDR2 YYEEEE. The full variable domain, in which reference TRBV5-6 and TRBJ2-2 provide the parts outside the CDR3, is DAGVTQSPTHLIKTRGQQVTLRCSPKSGHDTVSWYQQALGQGPQFIFQYYEEEERQRGNFPDRFSGHQFPNYSSELNVNALLLGDSALYLCASSSRRQNTGELFFGEGSRLTVL.

This clone was observed a handful of times. This sequence joins TRBV24-1 and TRBJ2-2, with 7 nucleotides matching TRBD2. Per germline, CDR1 KGHDR and CDR2 SFDVKD. With 12 bases clipped from V and 0 bases from J, the junction kept 12 bases outside the gene matches. The CDR3 sequence is 16 residues long. The DNA for the CDR3 is TGTGCCGTGGGGGGGGTGAAAGGGGCGAACACCGGGGAGCTGTTTTTT. Translation gives CAVGGVKGANTGELFF.

The CDR3 reads CASSPLRGAKNIQYF. DNA for the CDR3: TGTGCCAGCAGCCCCCTTAGAGGGGCCAAAAACATTCAGTACTTC. The rearrangement links TRBV7-2 to TRBJ2-4, with TRBD2 as a possible D gene (5 bases). The CDR3 has 15 residues. Trimming stripped 5 bases from V and 1 base from J, with 12 bases between. Germline assignment: CDR1 SGHTA and CDR2 FQGNSA.

This clone came up once. The chain uses TRBV7-9 and TRBJ1-2, with D maybe TRBD1 (5 bases). The CDR3 covers 13 residues. CDR1 and CDR2 from the germline V gene are SEHNR and FQNEAQ (reference sequence). The V gene lost 1 base and the J gene lost 2 bases, with 5 bases spanning the gap. The CDR3 DNA reads as TGTGCCAGCAGCTTAGGACAGAACTATGGCTACACCTTC. This codes for CASSLGQNYGYTF.

As to this clone: The junction does not match germline at one end; this may be a read error. The chain uses TRBV7-9 and TRBJ2-7; 13 bases are shared with TRBD2. CDR1 SEHNR and CDR2 FQNEAQ come from the germline V gene (reference sequence). This CDR3 has 12 residues. The CDR3 is CASSPGLAGSDF. CDR3 bases: TGTGCCAGCAGCCCGGGACTAGCGGGATCGGACTTC.